This TCR beta chain was found in a study of T cells expressing NK-cell markers. Study context: The TCR beta repertoires originated in sorted CD3+CD56+NKG2C+, CD3+CD56+NKG2C- and CD3+CD56-NKG2C+ T cells. HCMV seropositivity characterized most of the eight sequenced donors, and seronegativity one. Notes on the study in general: As a fraction of CD8+ T cells, dominant NKG2C+ clonotypes reached about 1.0-7.5% in six donors.

The CDR3 has 13 amino acids. Germline CDR1 and CDR2: MGHDK and SYGVNS. Beta-chain TCR cDNA was generated via 5'RACE template switching with UMIs. TCRdb reanalyzed the 5' RACE reads, giving one entry per CDR3 protein sequence and no DNA. The sample has 350,000 to 400,000 distinct CDR3 sequences, and its top ten clones hold roughly 10%. Concerning this clonotype: Its specificity is not known.

The TCR was taken from a woman in her forties or fifties in good health. Sequences were obtained from blood T cells: a sorted CD56 or NKG2C T cell subset, CD4+ or CD8+ T cells, or bulk PBMC T cells (not recorded which). The chain links TRBV25-1 to TRBJ2-3; TCRdb reports TRBD2, a call that lacks DNA to check it against. This CDR3 is CASSEGAGLTQYF.